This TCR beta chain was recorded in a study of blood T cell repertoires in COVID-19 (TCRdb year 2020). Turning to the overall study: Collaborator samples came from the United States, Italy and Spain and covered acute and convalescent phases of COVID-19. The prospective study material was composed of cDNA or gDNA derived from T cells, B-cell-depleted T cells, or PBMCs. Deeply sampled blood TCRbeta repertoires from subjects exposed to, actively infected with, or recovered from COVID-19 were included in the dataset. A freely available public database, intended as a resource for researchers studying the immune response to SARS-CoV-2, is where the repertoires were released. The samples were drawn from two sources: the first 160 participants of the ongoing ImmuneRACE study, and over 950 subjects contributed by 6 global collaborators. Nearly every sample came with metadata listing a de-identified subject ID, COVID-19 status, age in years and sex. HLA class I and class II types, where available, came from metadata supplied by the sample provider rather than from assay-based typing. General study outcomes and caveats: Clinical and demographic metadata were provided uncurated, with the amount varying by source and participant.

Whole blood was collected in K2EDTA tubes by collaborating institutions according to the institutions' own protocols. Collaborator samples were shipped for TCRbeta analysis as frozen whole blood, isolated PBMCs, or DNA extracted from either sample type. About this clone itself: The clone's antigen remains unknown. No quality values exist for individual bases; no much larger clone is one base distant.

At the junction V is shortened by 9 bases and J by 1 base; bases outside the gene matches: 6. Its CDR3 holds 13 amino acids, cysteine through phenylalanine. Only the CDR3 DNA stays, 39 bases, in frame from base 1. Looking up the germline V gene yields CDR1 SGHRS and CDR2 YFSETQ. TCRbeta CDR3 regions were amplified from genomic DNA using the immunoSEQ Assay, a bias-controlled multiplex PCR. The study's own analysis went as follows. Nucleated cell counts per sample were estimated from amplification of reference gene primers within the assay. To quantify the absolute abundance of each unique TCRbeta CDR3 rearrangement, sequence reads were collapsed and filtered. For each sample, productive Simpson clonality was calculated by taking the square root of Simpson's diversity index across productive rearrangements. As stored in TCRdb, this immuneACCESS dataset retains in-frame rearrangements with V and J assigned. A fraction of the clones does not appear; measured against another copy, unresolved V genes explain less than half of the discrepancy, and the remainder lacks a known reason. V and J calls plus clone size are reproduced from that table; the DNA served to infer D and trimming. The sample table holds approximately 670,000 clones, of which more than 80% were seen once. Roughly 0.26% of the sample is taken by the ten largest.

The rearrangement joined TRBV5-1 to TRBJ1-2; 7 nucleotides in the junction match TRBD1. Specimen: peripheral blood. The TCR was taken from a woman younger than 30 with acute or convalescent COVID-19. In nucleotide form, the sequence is TGCGCCACCCGACAGGGATTTAACTATGGCTACACCTTC. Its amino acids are CATRQGFNYGYTF.